A single sample gave rise to the 10 T cell receptor beta chains below, sequenced in a study of OX40 agonist ivuxolimab in advanced cancers. Here immunoSEQ multiplex PCR was the method, and the copy in TCRdb shows in-frame clones only, minus some. Of 78,000 or so clones listed, 85% to 95% are singletons. The specimen comprised CD4+ or CD8+ T cells sorted from blood, sampled in a trial of the OX40 agonist ivuxolimab. Receptors were obtained from an adult with an advanced solid tumor such as melanoma, head and neck, liver or kidney cancer.

Here the CDR3 reads CASAKRTGWDEQFF. DNA of the CDR3: TGTGCCAGCGCAAAACGGACAGGGTGGGATGAGCAGTTCTTC. The chain joins TRBV2 to TRBJ2-1, with TRBD1 matching over 8 bases. The germline V gene has CDR1 SNHLY and CDR2 FYNNEI. Germline trimming cut 8 bases from V and 8 bases from J; bases unmatched to any gene: 11. This CDR3 comprises 14 residues.

The chain recombines TRBV7-2 with TRBJ1-3, with 7 bases that match TRBD1. CDR1 is SGHTA, CDR2 FQGNSA, per germline. The trim removed 2 bases at V and 2 bases at J, leaving 6 bases unmatched. This CDR3 spans 16 amino acids. Written as DNA, the CDR3 is TGTGCCAGCAGCTTAAAACAGGGGAAAGCTGGAAACACCATATATTTT. Residues: CASSLKQGKAGNTIYF.

This clone was seen only once. CDR3 loop: CASSSLTSVLNEQFF. The CDR3 bases are TGCGCCAGCAGCTCTTTGACTAGCGTCCTCAATGAGCAGTTCTTC. The V and J genes are TRBV5-1 and TRBJ2-1; 8 bases match TRBD2. Trimming took 3 bases from V and 6 from J; bases not matched to a gene: 8. Looked up from germline, CDR1 is SGHRS and CDR2 is YFSETQ. The CDR3 sequence is 15 residues long.

This clone was observed a single time. The rearrangement uses TRBV6-1 and TRBJ1-3, with TRBD1 as a possible D gene (5 bases). From germline, CDR1 is MNHNS and CDR2 SASEGT. V dropped 1 base and J dropped 4 bases, with 17 bases sitting between them. The CDR3 is made up of 17 amino acids. The CDR3 region is CASSEGTSRVWGNTIYF. CDR3 nucleotide sequence: TGTGCCAGCAGTGAAGGGACATCGAGAGTTTGGGGAAACACCATATATTTT.

This clone was recorded only once. The V gene is TRBV10-3, the J gene TRBJ1-4, with a possible D match to TRBD1 (6 bases). CDR3 length equals 13 residues. Trimming cost V 9 bases and J 1 base, with 9 bases left between them. The germline CDR1 and CDR2 sequences are ENHRY and SYGVKD. CDR3 in amino acids: CAMRGGTNEKLFF. DNA for the CDR3: TGTGCCATGAGAGGGGGAACTAATGAAAAACTGTTTTTT.

The chain uses TRBV19 and TRBJ1-1; D remains ambiguous. V was pared by 4 bases and J by 0 bases, with 6 bases between. This CDR3 comprises 13 residues. Germline V gene sequence: CDR1 LNHDA, CDR2 SQIVND (reference sequence). The CDR3 region has the DNA TGTGCCAGTAGTAGACAAATGAACACTGAAGCTTTCTTT. It codes for CASSRQMNTEAFF.

This chain joins TRBV5-4 and TRBJ2-3; D might be TRBD2 (5 bases). The CDR3 loop spans 15 amino acids. V was pared by 0 bases and J by 5 bases, with 13 bases between. The germline V gene has CDR1 SGHNT and CDR2 YYREEE (reference sequence). The CDR3 region has the DNA TGTGCCAGCAGCTTGGCGGGCTCAGGAGGAGATACGCAGTATTTT. This codes for CASSLAGSGGDTQYF. The full variable domain, rest sourced from reference TRBV5-4 and TRBJ2-3, is ETGVTQSPTHLIKTRGQQVTLRCSSQSGHNTVSWYQQALGQGPQFIFQYYREEENGRGNFPPRFSGLQFPNYSSELNVNALELDDSALYLCASSLAGSGGDTQYFGPGTRLTVL.

The J gene is TRBJ2-3, the V gene TRBV6-1, with unresolved D. CDR1 and CDR2 from the germline V gene are MNHNS and SASEGT. The CDR3 sequence is 13 residues long. V was cut by 8 bases and J by 4 bases, with 13 bases left in between. CDR3 nucleotides: TGTGCCAGCGTCCGAGAGGTGGCAGATACGCAGTATTTT. Its protein product is CASVREVADTQYF.

The chain has TRBV6-5 and TRBJ1-1; 8 bases line up with TRBD1. From germline, CDR1 is MNHEY and CDR2 SVGAGI. The V gene end was trimmed by 4 bases and the J gene end by 6 bases; junction bases not matched to a gene: 13. The CDR3 sequence is 16 residues long. The DNA of the CDR3 is TGTGCCAGCAGTTCCCGAAGACAGGGGATCCTTGCTGAAGCTTTCTTT. Translated, it gives CASSSRRQGILAEAFF.

This chain joins TRBV19 and TRBJ1-6, with TRBD1 matching over 7 bases. Germline-derived CDR1 and CDR2 are LNHDA and SQIVND (reference sequence). Unmatched junction bases numbered 10, after V lost 6 bases and J lost 8 bases. The CDR3 has 15 amino acids. The CDR3 coding sequence is TGTGCCAGTAGCCAACAGGGGCGTTTCGATTCACCCCTCCACTTT. Amino acid sequence: CASSQQGRFDSPLHF.